Given below is one TCR beta chain in context. There are a few counts of this clone. Its cognate antigen has yet to be identified. Base quality data are lacking; no much larger clone is found one base away. The data were obtained in a study of cytomegalovirus exposure and HLA in healthy donors (dated by TCRdb to 2017 to 2019). Notes on the research overall: An earlier analysis of roughly 500 of the donors reported approximately 300 Gb of sequence data and some 120 million unique TCR beta sequences from approximately 180 million T cells. HLA typing included class I and class II loci at four-digit resolution. Along with the approximately 650-subject first cohort, a separate validation cohort of more than 90 different subjects was used. Typing coverage varied by locus: about 629-630 donors for A, B, C, DRB1 and DQB1; approximately 500 for DQA1; over 600 for DPA1; 450 to 480 for DPB1. An early release covering roughly 640 HLA-typed donors comprised around 300 gigabases of sequencing data and approximately 80 million unique TCR sequences. The study was designed to test whether signatures of past pathogen exposure could be identified by cataloging public T cell receptors. High-throughput TCR immunosequencing, statistical association of individual TCRs with disease status, and machine learning were combined to predict cytomegalovirus infection status. The genetic ancestry cluster associated with self-reported Caucasian donors included roughly 84% of the roughly 400 genotyped donors. Because of strong linkage in the cohort, roughly five DR-DQ haplotypes were treated as single units for association and clustering. Among around 400 genotyped donors of the cohort, an average of approximately 250,000 unique TCR beta nucleotide sequences were sequenced per donor, roughly 18% of them non-productive. Genome-wide SNP genotypes for about 65% of the roughly 670 donors were used in a later genetic analysis, which treated that subset as a discovery cohort. Rather than using new phenotypic data, the later analysis identified candidate immune exposures from TCR beta sequences and from how often those sequences occurred across donors. All discovery cohort repertoires had been generated on a single sequencing platform. The T cell repertoires of around 670 subjects were profiled by immunosequencing and related to cytomegalovirus serostatus. An earlier analysis of some 500 of the donors used high-throughput TCR beta sequencing to judge whether each TCR beta V gene segment behaved as functional or pseudogenic. Alongside the repertoire data, information on donor age, sex, ethnicity and CMV serostatus was compiled. In a later analysis, previously published TCR beta repertoires from some 640 donors were re-analyzed and high-resolution HLA genotyping was added so that TCR occurrence patterns could be studied. Points the paper makes about the study in general: Some IMGT-functional V segments, including TRBV6-2 and TRBV6-3, could not be told apart with the 87-base-pair reads, so those segments were excluded. In a later analysis, several top co-occurrence clusters were reported to appear linked to parvovirus B19, influenza, CMV and Epstein-Barr virus. Because some donors lacked HLA typing at each locus, the association tests relied only on the typed subset. A later analysis associated some 17,000 TCR beta sequences with specific HLA alleles at a false discovery rate of 0.05. In an earlier analysis of 587 of the donors, most TCR beta V segments appeared in productive rearrangements about 90% or about 30% of the time, broadly matching IMGT annotations. Cytomegalovirus status was reported to be diagnosed by the classifier with high specificity and sensitivity in both the original and validation cohorts. A further reported finding was that TCR beta sequences accurately predicted the HLA-A and HLA-B alleles for most subjects in the first cohort. This cohort had only TCR beta chains sequenced, and the lack of alpha or paired-chain data limited which features could be detected. Most TCR sequences were observed very rarely across donors, whereas some public TCRs were present in many individuals. Immune exposure information for the cohort was limited to CMV serostatus. Roughly uniform sequencing depth across donors was assumed in presence/absence analyses, although this assumption may not hold. When HLA alleles, especially DR and DQ, strongly co-occurred, TCR associations were difficult to assign to individual alleles. It was suggested by the authors that the approach could potentially be generalized to other disease states and immunological phenotypes. In a later genetic analysis, fewer N-insertions in productive TCRs were reported among donors in an Asian-associated ancestry cluster than the approximately 710-donor mean. A few of the identified cytomegalovirus-associated TCR beta chains were confirmed in vitro to be specific for cytomegalovirus antigens. The study listed 164 TCR beta chains as associated with cytomegalovirus. A later analysis found that most CMV-associated TCR beta chains appeared HLA-restricted, with HLA associations seemingly driven largely by CMV exposure. A group of highly shared sequence variants was considered likely to be a technical artifact of the sequencing pipeline. In a later analysis, HLA-associated TCR beta chains showed more clonal expansion and lower generation probabilities than non-associated chains that were equally common. Roughly 17 rarely observed V segments, including chromosome 9 orphons, were excluded from the earlier analysis of some 590 of the donors because counts were too low. An association between a missense DCLRE1C variant and V-gene and J-gene trimming of TCR beta chains was found in a later genetic analysis and replicated in an independent cohort. Linkage disequilibrium might explain the correlated functional status among segregating V segments, but an unknown experimental factor could not be excluded. A later analysis found that TCR association rates varied across HLA loci, with DRB1 alleles showing the most associated TCRs and HLA-C alleles the fewest.

The cohort comprised some 730 healthy bone marrow donors. At the time of sampling, all cohort members were nominally healthy, though unrecorded immune exposures were likely present. The donor was CMV seronegative and belonged to the group of around 400 seronegative cohort members. A peripheral blood sample was provided by each donor, and peripheral blood mononuclear cells were used for TCR beta sequencing. Genomic DNA was extracted from the blood cell samples with the Qiagen DNeasy Blood Extraction Kit. Library preparation used the immunoSEQ multiplex PCR assay. A mixture of 60 forward primers for TCR Vbeta segments and 13 reverse primers for TCR Jbeta segments was used in the multiplex PCR. The CDR3 region of rearranged TCR beta genes was amplified from genomic DNA by a multiplex PCR assay. On the Illumina HiSeq System, the amplified TCR beta libraries were sequenced as 87-base-pair reads. As for the authors' bioinformatics: A later analysis tallied tens of millions of unique TCR beta chains across the 666 repertoires, and approximately 12 million of those chains were shared by two or more donors. To remove PCR and sequencing errors, raw reads were error-corrected and collapsed into unique sequences using a nearest-neighbor algorithm that merged closely related sequences. Alignment of CDR3 sequences to IMGT reference sequences was used to assign V, D and J gene segments. For a sequence to be retained, at least a six-nucleotide match to both a V gene segment and a J gene segment was required. Rearrangements were classified as productive when the CDR3 lacked stop codons and remained in frame with V and J, and all other rearrangements were classified as non-productive. Following IMGT convention, CDR3 was defined as the stretch from the second conserved V-encoded cysteine to the conserved J-encoded phenylalanine. Sequences without an unambiguous match to a single V gene segment were excluded from the earlier analysis of 450 to 750 of the donors. An earlier analysis of almost 600 of the donors classified V segments as functional when productive rearrangements were above 56.7% and as segregating when the standard deviation between donors was above 5%. A statistical classification framework was built for diagnosing cytomegalovirus status from the catalog of TCR beta chain sequences. A later analysis assigned V and J genes by comparing TCR nucleotide sequences with IMGT/GENE-DB human TR gene sequences. The TCRdist pipeline was used in a later analysis to assign CDR3 sequences and most-parsimonious VDJ recombination scenarios. In a later analysis, every TCR beta chain was defined by the combination of its CDR3 amino acid sequence and its V-gene family, and reads without a unique V-gene family were dropped. As a way to deal with suspected cross-contamination and a sequencing artifact, a later analysis dropped 592 nucleotide sequences that were highly shared and had low generation probability. In a later analysis, a clonal expansion index was calculated for each public chain from normalized within-repertoire ranks of inferred template counts. A later analysis computed generation probabilities with a VDJ recombination model fitted to out-of-frame rearrangements, and checked the results against IGoR. A later analysis scored TCR-TCR, TCR-HLA and TCR-CMV co-occurrence with hypergeometric tests, applying a repertoire-size bias correction to TCR pairs. False discovery rates were estimated in a later analysis by permuting HLA or CMV assignments 20 times. A later analysis grouped co-occurring TCRs with DBSCAN, adding TCRdist sequence similarity when clustering within HLA-allele-positive subsets. For co-occurrence clustering, repertoires with fewer than 30,000 or more than 120,000 public chains were excluded, along with a handful of repertoires with anomalous nucleotide sharing. Held by TCRdb, this immuneACCESS table contains in-frame sequences only and omits some clones. Under half of the omission traces to an unresolved V gene where checked; the cause of the rest is unknown. V and J calls and clone size are as listed in that table; D and trimming were resolved from the DNA. This sample holds more than 80,000 clones; roughly 75% were observed only once. The ten largest account for 4.2% of the sample.

CDR1 and CDR2 are drawn from the germline V gene: SGHVS, FQNEAQ. Relative to germline, V is 1 base shorter and J is 1 base shorter, with 13 bases between their ends. From its cysteine to its phenylalanine, the CDR3 spans 17 amino acids. Just the 51-base CDR3 DNA is kept, in frame starting at base 1. The sequencing input was PBMCs. This clonotype originated in a man aged 55 to 70 in good health and CMV-seronegative. The chain is made from TRBV7-8 and TRBJ2-2; D gene: possibly TRBD2, on 6 matching bases. The CDR3: CASSLGVGTLNTGELFF. The DNA reads TGTGCCAGCAGCTTAGGCGTTGGGACTTTGAACACCGGGGAGCTGTTTTTT.